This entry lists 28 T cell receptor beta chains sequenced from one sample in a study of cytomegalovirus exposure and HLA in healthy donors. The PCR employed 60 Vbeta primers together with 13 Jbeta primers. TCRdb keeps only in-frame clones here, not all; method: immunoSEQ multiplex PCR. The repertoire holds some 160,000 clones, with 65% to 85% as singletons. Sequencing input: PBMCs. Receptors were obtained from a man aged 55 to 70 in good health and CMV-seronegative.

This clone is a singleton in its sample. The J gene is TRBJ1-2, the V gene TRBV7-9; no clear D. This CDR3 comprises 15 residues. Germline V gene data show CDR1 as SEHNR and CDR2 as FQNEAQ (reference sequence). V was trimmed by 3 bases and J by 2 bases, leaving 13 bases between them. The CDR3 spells CASSFRGGRNYGYTF. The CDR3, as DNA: TGTGCCAGCAGCTTCCGGGGAGGGCGGAACTATGGCTACACCTTC.

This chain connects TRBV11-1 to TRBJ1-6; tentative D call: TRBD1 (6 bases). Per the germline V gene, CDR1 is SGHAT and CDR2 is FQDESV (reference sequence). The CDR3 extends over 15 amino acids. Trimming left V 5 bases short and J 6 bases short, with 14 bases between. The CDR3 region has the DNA TGTGCCAGCAGCAAGTTACAGGGCGCTAATTCACCCCTCCACTTT. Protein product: CASSKLQGANSPLHF.

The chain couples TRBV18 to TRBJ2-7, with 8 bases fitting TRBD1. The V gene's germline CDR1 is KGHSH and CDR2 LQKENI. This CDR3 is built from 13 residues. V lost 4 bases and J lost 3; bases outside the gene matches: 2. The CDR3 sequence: CASSLDRGYEQYF. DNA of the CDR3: TGTGCCAGCTCACTCGACAGGGGCTACGAGCAGTACTTC.

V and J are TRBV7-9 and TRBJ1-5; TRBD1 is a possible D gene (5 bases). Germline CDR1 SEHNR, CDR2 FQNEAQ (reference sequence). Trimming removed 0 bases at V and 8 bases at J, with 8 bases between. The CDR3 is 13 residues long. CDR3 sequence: CASSLAGGKPQHF. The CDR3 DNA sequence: TGTGCCAGCAGCTTAGCGGGGGGGAAGCCCCAGCATTTT.

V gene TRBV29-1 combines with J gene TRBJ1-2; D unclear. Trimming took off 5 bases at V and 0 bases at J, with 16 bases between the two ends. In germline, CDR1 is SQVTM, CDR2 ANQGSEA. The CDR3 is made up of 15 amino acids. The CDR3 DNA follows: TGCAGCGTTCCAAACCGGGGTCTCGCTAACTATGGCTACACCTTC. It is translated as CSVPNRGLANYGYTF.

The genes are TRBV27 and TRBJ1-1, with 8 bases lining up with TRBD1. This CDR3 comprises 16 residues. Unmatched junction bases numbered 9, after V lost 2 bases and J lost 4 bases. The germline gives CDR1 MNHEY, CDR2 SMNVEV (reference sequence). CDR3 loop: CASSLGQGSRGTEAFF. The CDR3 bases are TGTGCCAGCAGTTTAGGACAGGGCTCTCGGGGCACTGAAGCTTTCTTT.

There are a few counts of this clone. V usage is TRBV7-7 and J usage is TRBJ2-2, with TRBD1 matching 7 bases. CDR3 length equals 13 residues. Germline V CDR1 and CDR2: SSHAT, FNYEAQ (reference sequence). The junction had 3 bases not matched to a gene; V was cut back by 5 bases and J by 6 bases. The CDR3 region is CASSRQGSGELFF. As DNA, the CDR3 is TGTGCCAGCAGCCGACAGGGTTCCGGGGAGCTGTTTTTT.

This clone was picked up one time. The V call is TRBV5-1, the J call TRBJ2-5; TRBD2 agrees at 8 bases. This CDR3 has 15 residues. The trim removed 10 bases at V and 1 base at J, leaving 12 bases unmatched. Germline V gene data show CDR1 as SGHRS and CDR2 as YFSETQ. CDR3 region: CAGSSGRNPQETQYF. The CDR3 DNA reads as TGCGCCGGATCTAGCGGGCGAAACCCCCAAGAGACCCAGTACTTC.

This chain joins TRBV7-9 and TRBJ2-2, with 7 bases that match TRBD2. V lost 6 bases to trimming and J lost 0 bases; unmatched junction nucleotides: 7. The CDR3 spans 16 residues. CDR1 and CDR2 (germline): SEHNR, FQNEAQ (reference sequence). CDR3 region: CASRGEGITNTGELFF. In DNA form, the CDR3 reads TGTGCCAGCAGGGGGGAGGGGATAACGAACACCGGGGAGCTGTTTTTT.

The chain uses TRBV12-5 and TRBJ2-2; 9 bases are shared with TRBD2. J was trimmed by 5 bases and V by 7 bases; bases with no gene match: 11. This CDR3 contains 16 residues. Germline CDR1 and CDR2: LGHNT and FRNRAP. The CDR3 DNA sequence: TGTGCTAGTGCCCTCCAAGCGGGAGGTGTTACCGGGGAGCTGTTTTTT. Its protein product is CASALQAGGVTGELFF.

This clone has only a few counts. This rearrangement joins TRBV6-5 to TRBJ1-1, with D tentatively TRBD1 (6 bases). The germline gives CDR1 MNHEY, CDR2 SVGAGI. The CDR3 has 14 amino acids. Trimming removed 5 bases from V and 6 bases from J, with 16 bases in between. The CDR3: CASSVSGGPAEAFF. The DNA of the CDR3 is TGTGCCAGCAGTGTTAGTGGGGGCCCGGCTGAAGCTTTCTTT.

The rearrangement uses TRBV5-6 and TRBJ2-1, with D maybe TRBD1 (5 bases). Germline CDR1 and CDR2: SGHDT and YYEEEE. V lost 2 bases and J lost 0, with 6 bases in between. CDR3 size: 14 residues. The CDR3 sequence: CASSFRASYNEQFF. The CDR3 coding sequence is TGTGCCAGCAGCTTCAGGGCCTCCTACAATGAGCAGTTCTTC. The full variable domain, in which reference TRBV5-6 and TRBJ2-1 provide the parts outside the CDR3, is DAGVTQSPTHLIKTRGQQVTLRCSPKSGHDTVSWYQQALGQGPQFIFQYYEEEERQRGNFPDRFSGHQFPNYSSELNVNALLLGDSALYLCASSFRASYNEQFFGPGTRLTVL.

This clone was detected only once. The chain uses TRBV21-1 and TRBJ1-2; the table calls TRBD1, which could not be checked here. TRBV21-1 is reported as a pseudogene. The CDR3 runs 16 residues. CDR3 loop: CASSKVSGRTVEGYTF. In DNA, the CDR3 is TGTGCCAGCAGCAAAGTGAGCGGCAGGACAGTCGAGGGCTACACCTTC.

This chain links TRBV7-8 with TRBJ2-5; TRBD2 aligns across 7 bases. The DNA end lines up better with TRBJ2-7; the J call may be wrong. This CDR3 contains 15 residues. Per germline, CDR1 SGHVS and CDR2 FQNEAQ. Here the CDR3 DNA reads TGTGCCAGCAGCTTCTCGGGGGGTAGCTCCTACGAGCAGTACTTC. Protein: CASSFSGGSSYEQYF.

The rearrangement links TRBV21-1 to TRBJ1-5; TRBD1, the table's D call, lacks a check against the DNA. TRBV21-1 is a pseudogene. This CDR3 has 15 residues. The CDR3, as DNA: TGTGCCAGCAGCACCGGACAGGGAGGCAATCAGCCCCAGCATTTT. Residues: CASSTGQGGNQPQHF.

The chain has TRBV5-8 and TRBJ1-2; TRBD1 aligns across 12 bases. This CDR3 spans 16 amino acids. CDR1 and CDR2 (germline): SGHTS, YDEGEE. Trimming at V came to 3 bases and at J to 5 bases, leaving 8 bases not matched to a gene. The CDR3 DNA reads TGTGCCAGCAGCTCCTCGGGACAGGGGGCGAAGTATGGCTACACCTTC. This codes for CASSSSGQGAKYGYTF.

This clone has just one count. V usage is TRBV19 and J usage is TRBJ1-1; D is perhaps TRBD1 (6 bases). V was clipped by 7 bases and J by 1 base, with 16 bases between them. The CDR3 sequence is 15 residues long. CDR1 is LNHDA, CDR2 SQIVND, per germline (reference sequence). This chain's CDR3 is CASNSRGTPNTEAFF. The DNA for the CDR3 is TGTGCCAGTAACTCAAGAGGGACACCGAACACTGAAGCTTTCTTT.

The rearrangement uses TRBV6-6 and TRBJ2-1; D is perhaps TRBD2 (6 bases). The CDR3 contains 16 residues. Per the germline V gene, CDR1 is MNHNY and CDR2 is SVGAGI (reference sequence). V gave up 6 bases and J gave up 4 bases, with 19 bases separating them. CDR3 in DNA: TGTGCCAGCAGCCTAAAAGCGGGCCTAACGTACAATGAGCAGTTCTTC. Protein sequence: CASSLKAGLTYNEQFF.

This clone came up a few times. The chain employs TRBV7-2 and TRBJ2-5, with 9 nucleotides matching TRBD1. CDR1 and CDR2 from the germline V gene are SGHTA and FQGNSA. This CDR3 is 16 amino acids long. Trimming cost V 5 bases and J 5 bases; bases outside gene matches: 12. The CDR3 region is CASSTGQGFIGETQYF. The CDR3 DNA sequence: TGTGCCAGCAGCACGGGACAGGGTTTTATAGGGGAGACCCAGTACTTC.

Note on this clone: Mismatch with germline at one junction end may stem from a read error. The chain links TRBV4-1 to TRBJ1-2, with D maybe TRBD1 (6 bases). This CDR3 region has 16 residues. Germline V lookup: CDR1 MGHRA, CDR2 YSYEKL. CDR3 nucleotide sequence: TGCGCCAGCAGCCAAGAGGTGGACAGATATAACTATGGCTACCCCTTC. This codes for CASSQEVDRYNYGYPF.

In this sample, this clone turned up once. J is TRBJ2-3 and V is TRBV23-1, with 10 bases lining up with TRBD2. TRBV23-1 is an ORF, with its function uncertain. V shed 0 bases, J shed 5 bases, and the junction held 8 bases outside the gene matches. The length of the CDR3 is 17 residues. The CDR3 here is CASSQSGIAGGLDTQYF. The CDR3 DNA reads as TGCGCCAGCAGTCAATCGGGGATAGCGGGGGGTCTAGATACGCAGTATTTT.

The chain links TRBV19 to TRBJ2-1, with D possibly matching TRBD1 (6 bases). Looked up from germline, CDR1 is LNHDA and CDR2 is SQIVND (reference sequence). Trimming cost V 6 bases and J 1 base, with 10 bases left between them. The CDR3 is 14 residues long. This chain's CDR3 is CASRGTISYNEQFF. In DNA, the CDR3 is TGTGCCAGTAGGGGGACAATATCCTACAATGAGCAGTTCTTC.

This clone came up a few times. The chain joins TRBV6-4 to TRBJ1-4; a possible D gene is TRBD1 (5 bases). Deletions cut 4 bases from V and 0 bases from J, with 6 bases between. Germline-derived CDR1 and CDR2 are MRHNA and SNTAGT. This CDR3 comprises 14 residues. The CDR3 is CASSATATNEKLFF. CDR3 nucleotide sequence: TGTGCCAGCAGTGCGACAGCAACTAATGAAAAACTGTTTTTT.

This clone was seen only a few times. CDR3 in DNA: TGTGCCAGCAGACGACAGGTTACGGGCACTGAAGCTTTCTTT. Residues: CASRRQVTGTEAFF. The chain uses TRBV6-5 and TRBJ1-1, with TRBD1 as a possible D gene (6 bases). The CDR3 contains 14 residues. Trimming took off 6 bases at V and 4 bases at J, with 15 bases between the two ends. CDR1 MNHEY and CDR2 SVGAGI come from the germline V gene.

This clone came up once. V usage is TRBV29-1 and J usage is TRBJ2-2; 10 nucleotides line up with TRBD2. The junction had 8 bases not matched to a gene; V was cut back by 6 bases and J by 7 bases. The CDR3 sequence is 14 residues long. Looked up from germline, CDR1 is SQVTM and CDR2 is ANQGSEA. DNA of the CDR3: TGCAGCGTAGAGACTAGCGGGTACTACGGGGAGCTGTTTTTT. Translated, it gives CSVETSGYYGELFF.

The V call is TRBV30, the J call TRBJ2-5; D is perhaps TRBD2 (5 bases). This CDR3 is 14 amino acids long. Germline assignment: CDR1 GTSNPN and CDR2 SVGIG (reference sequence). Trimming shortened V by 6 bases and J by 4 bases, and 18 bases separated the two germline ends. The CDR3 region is CACRTNEGLETQYF. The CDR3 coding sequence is TGTGCCTGCCGAACCAACGAGGGCCTAGAGACCCAGTACTTC.

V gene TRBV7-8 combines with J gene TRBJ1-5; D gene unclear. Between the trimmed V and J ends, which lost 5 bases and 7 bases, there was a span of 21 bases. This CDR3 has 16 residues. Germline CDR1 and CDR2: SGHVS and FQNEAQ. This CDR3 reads CASSTVRSGRRQPQHF. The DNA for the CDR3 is TGTGCCAGCAGCACAGTTAGATCTGGTCGGAGGCAGCCCCAGCATTTT.

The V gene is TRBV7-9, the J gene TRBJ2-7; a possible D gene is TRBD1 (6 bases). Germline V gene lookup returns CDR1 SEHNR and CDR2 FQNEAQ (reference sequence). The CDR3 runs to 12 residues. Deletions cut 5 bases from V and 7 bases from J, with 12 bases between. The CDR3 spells CASSPTGWEQYF. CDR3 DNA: TGTGCCAGCAGCCCCACAGGGTGGGAGCAGTACTTC.